What follows are 2 T cell receptor beta chains derived from one specimen sequenced in a study of blood T cells in healthy people across ages (dated by TCRdb to the mid-2010s). Receptors were amplified or captured by 5' RACE. A second about 7 to 12 cycle PCR used a sample-barcoded 5' primer and a J-beta primer mix. TCRdb itself trimmed the public reads at Q25 with fastp, ran MiXCR and retained productive beta chains. Every CDR3 protein is listed once, alongside the most common genes and DNA of its rows. The sample table holds fewer than 2,000,000 distinct CDR3 sequences, of which roughly two fifths were seen once. Of the sample, about 21% falls within the top ten clones. The source material was blood. These TCRs come from a human donor in good health.

A few counts support this clonotype. This chain uses TRBV10-3 with TRBJ2-5; D gene ambiguous. The CDR3 loop spans 12 amino acids. Germline V lookup: CDR1 ENHRY, CDR2 SYGVKD. V lost 4 bases, J lost 3 bases, and 6 bases lay in between. CDR3 residues: CAISAGKETQYF. CDR3 sequence (DNA): TGTGCCATCAGTGCTGGCAAAGAGACCCAGTACTTC.

This chain links TRBV4-3 with TRBJ1-1, with 8 bases matching TRBD1. The V and J ends lost 0 bases and 3 bases, in that order; junction bases with no gene match: 6. This CDR3 region has 16 residues. CDR1 is LGHNA, CDR2 YSLEER, per germline. The CDR3 reads CASSQDWTGTYTEAFF. The CDR3 DNA sequence: TGCGCCAGCAGCCAAGATTGGACAGGGACGTACACTGAAGCTTTCTTT.